This entry concerns a single TCR beta chain. In the original processing: Amplification of reference gene primers provided the estimated nucleated cell counts. Clones were read by immunoSEQ multiplex PCR, and TCRdb kept only the in-frame ones, dropping some. V, J and clone size are those of that table, while D and trimming were read from the DNA. The table records a few hundred thousand clones, roughly 90% of them present only once. The record originates from a study of blood T cell repertoires in COVID-19. Germline V gene data show CDR1 as MRHNA and CDR2 as SNTAGT. The CDR3 length is 14 residues. The V end was cut by 4 bases, the J end by 1 base, with 10 bases between.

The chain links TRBV6-4 to TRBJ1-1, with D possibly being TRBD1 (6 bases). The origin of this receptor is a man aged 45-65 years with acute or convalescent COVID-19. The sample consisted of peripheral blood. This CDR3 is CASSVTGWNTEAFF. The CDR3 nucleotides are TGTGCCAGCAGTGTAACAGGGTGGAACACTGAAGCTTTCTTT.